The 19 T cell receptor beta chains below all came from one sample that was sequenced in a study of regulatory T cells in long-lasting Graves disease. iRepertoire HTBI primers and Arm-PCR of CDR3 regions built TCR beta libraries. TCRdb reanalysed the multiplex PCR reads using MiXCR and keeps one entry per CDR3 protein. The profile shows more than 350,000 distinct CDR3 sequences, under 25% of them singletons. The time point was: persistent/refractory GD, antithyroid drugs over 5 years with positive TRAb. From PBMCs, RNA was extracted and then used to make the TCR library. Sequencing used peripheral blood mononuclear cells (PBMCs), obtained when the disease was refractory, from a patient treated with antithyroid drugs. All receptors derive from a female donor with Graves disease.

This rearrangement joins TRBV7-9 to TRBJ2-2; 9 bases line up with TRBD2. The V gene end was trimmed by 5 bases and the J gene end by 5 bases; junction bases not matched to a gene: 6. The CDR3 totals 15 residues. CDR1 and CDR2 (germline): SEHNR, FQNEAQ (reference sequence). The CDR3 region has the DNA TGTGCCAGCAGCCCAGGACTAGCGCGGACCGGGGAGCTGTTTTTT. This gives the protein CASSPGLARTGELFF.

About this clonotype itself: This may be a read error: a much more frequent sequence differs by one nucleotide. The V gene is TRBV27, the J gene TRBJ2-5, with D perhaps TRBD1 (5 bases). This CDR3 has 14 amino acids. Germline CDR1 and CDR2: MNHEY and SMNVEV (reference sequence). V lost 6 bases to trimming and J lost 6 bases, with 17 bases between them. The CDR3 loop reads CASSFRWGAKTQYF. The CDR3 nucleotides read TGTGCCAGCAGCTTTAGATGGGGCGCAAAGACCCAGTACTTC.

The V gene is TRBV6-1, the J gene TRBJ2-5; no reliable D call. The germline V and J ends were trimmed by 5 bases and 1 base, with 5 bases remaining between them. Germline V CDR1 and CDR2: MNHNS, SASEGT. The CDR3 loop spans 12 amino acids. CDR3 sequence (DNA): TGTGCCAGCAGTAACCTCCAAGAGACCCAGTACTTC. Protein: CASSNLQETQYF.

In regard to this clonotype: A much larger clone lies a single base off, so this may be a read error. This chain connects TRBV20-1 to TRBJ2-7; D is possibly TRBD2 (6 bases). The germline CDR1 and CDR2 sequences are DFQATT and SNEGSKA (reference sequence). The CDR3 length is 13 residues. V was trimmed by 5 bases and J by 6 bases, leaving 17 bases between them. The CDR3 DNA sequence: TGCAGTGCTGGAGGTGGCGGGAAGATCGAGCAGTACTTC. Its translation: CSAGGGGKIEQYF.

The genes are TRBV5-1 and TRBJ2-3; D not certain. This CDR3 is built from 14 residues. The V and J ends lost 0 bases and 2 bases respectively, with 7 bases between them. Germline values: CDR1 SGHRS, CDR2 YFSETQ. CDR3 in amino acids: CASSLGGYTDTQYF. In DNA form, the CDR3 reads TGCGCCAGCAGCTTGGGCGGATACACAGATACGCAGTATTTT.

This clonotype appeared many times. The chain is built from TRBV28 and TRBJ2-5, with TRBD1 matching over 7 bases. There are 13 residues in the CDR3. The germline gives CDR1 MDHEN, CDR2 SYDVKM. Losses at the gene ends were 10 bases for V and 5 bases for J; bases not matched to a gene: 10. CDR3 DNA sequence: TGTGCCACCGGGACAGTACGACCGGAGACCCAGTACTTC. Its translation: CATGTVRPETQYF.

This clonotype was detected ten times or more. The V call is TRBV27, the J call TRBJ2-1; 12 bases fit TRBD2. J gave up 7 bases and V 5 bases, and 12 bases lay outside the gene matches. The CDR3 length is 17 residues. Germline V gives CDR1 MNHEY, CDR2 SMNVEV (reference sequence). The CDR3 spells CASSQRLAGDLRNEQFF. As DNA, the CDR3 is TGTGCCAGCAGTCAAAGACTAGCGGGAGACCTTCGTAATGAGCAGTTCTTC.

This clonotype has at least ten counts. The chain uses TRBV6-1 and TRBJ1-1, with a weak D call TRBD1 (6 bases). V gave up 8 bases and J gave up 1 base, with 11 bases separating them. Per germline, CDR1 MNHNS and CDR2 SASEGT. The CDR3 is made up of 13 amino acids. In DNA, the CDR3 is TGTGCCAGCGCACAACAGGGGAACACTGAAGCTTTCTTT. Amino acids: CASAQQGNTEAFF.

The chain is built from TRBV29-1 and TRBJ2-5; 7 bases line up with TRBD2. V lost 1 base, J lost 4 bases, and 12 bases stayed unmatched. The CDR3 is 16 residues long. The germline gives CDR1 SQVTM, CDR2 ANQGSEA. CDR3 bases: TGCAGCGTTGAAGTGTCTGGCGGGAGTCAGGGAGAGACCCAGTACTTC. It codes for CSVEVSGGSQGETQYF. The variable domain in full, completed from reference TRBV29-1 and TRBJ2-5, reads SAVISQKPSRDICQRGTSLTIQCQVDSQVTMMFWYRQQPGQSLTLIATANQGSEATYESGFVIDKFPISRPNLTFSTLTVSNMSPEDSSIYLCSVEVSGGSQGETQYFGPGTRLLVL.

The chain uses TRBV28 and TRBJ2-1; the D is unclear. The CDR3 consists of 16 residues. V gave up 5 bases and J gave up 0 bases, with 14 bases separating them. The germline CDR1 and CDR2 sequences are MDHEN and SYDVKM. The CDR3 DNA is TGTGCCAGCAGTCCCCCCGGCGGTAGCTCCTACAATGAGCAGTTCTTC. Translated, it gives CASSPPGGSSYNEQFF.

As for this clonotype: A clone one base away is much larger, so this may be a read error. The chain recombines TRBV29-1 with TRBJ1-1, with a weak D call TRBD1 (5 bases). Per germline, CDR1 SQVTM and CDR2 ANQGSEA. This CDR3 is built from 12 residues. The DNA for the CDR3 is TGCAGCGTAAAAGGGGTTGGCACTGAAGCTCTCTTT. Translating it yields CSVKGVGTEALF.

This clonotype was observed at least ten times. The chain joins TRBV6-5 to TRBJ2-7, with TRBD2 as a possible D gene (5 bases). The CDR3 runs to 14 residues. Trimming removed 2 bases at V and 5 bases at J, with 13 bases between. Germline CDR1 is MNHEY and CDR2 is SVGAGI. CDR3 bases: TGTGCCAGCAGTTACCGGGGTTATCCCAACGAGCAGTACTTC. It is translated as CASSYRGYPNEQYF.

This clonotype was counted at least ten times. CDR3 sequence: CSANSGGNQPQHF. The CDR3, as DNA: TGCAGTGCTAATTCCGGGGGGAATCAGCCCCAGCATTTT. The V call is TRBV20-1, the J call TRBJ1-5; tentative D call: TRBD1 (5 bases). The CDR3 extends over 13 amino acids. The V end was cut by 4 bases, the J end by 4 bases, with 11 bases between. Germline V CDR1 and CDR2: DFQATT, SNEGSKA (reference sequence).

This chain connects TRBV4-1 to TRBJ2-2; D is ambiguous. CDR1 is MGHRA and CDR2 is YSYEKL in the germline V gene. Trimming took off 2 bases at V and 6 bases at J, with 13 bases between the two ends. The CDR3 length is 15 residues. The CDR3 DNA follows: TGCGCCAGCAGCCAAACCACGACCCTGCCCGGGGAGCTGTTTTTT. This sequence encodes CASSQTTTLPGELFF.

The chain recombines TRBV19 with TRBJ2-6; D perhaps matches TRBD2 (5 bases). In germline, CDR1 is LNHDA, CDR2 SQIVND (reference sequence). Trimming pared 6 bases from V and 4 bases from J, leaving 16 bases between. The CDR3 contains 16 residues. The CDR3, as DNA: TGTGCCAGTAGCCCGAAAGAGGGTTCGGGGGCCAACGTCCTGACTTTC. This codes for CASSPKEGSGANVLTF.

This clonotype was seen ten or more times. This chain joins TRBV28 and TRBJ2-7, with 11 bases identical to TRBD2. The junction had 3 bases not matched to a gene; V was cut back by 4 bases and J by 4 bases. The length of the CDR3 is 14 residues. Germline V CDR1 and CDR2: MDHEN, SYDVKM. CDR3 sequence reads: CASSSSGRLYEQYF. CDR3 nucleotide sequence: TGTGCCAGCAGTTCTAGCGGGAGGCTATACGAGCAGTACTTC.

This clonotype occurred a few times. The genes are TRBV6-2 or TRBV6-3 and TRBJ2-2; 9 bases agree with TRBD2. CDR3 length: 17 residues. Per the germline V gene, CDR1 is MNHEY and CDR2 is SVGEGT. With V trimmed by 3 bases and J by 1 base, 6 bases remained unmatched. The CDR3 nucleotides are TGTGCCAGCAGTTATTTAGCGGGAGTAGGGAACACCGGGGAGCTGTTTTTT. Protein product: CASSYLAGVGNTGELFF.

This clonotype has a handful of counts. With a much larger clone just one base away, this may be a read error. The chain carries TRBV2 and TRBJ2-6; 8 bases map to TRBD1. CDR3 length: 17 amino acids. Trimming at V came to 8 bases and at J to 0 bases, leaving 9 bases not matched to a gene. CDR1 and CDR2 (germline): SNHLY, FYNNEI. CDR3 DNA sequence: TGTGCCAGCGGACGAACAGGGGGTCGCTCTGGGGCCAACGTCCTGACTTTC. Translating gives CASGRTGGRSGANVLTF.

V usage is TRBV19 and J usage is TRBJ2-5; D perhaps matches TRBD2 (5 bases). Looked up from germline, CDR1 is LNHDA and CDR2 is SQIVND (reference sequence). This CDR3 is 15 amino acids long. Trimming removed 5 bases at V and 4 bases at J, with 17 bases between. CDR3 nucleotide sequence: TGTGCCAGTAGTGAATCACTAGATCGGAGAGAGACCCAGTACTTC. Translated, it gives CASSESLDRRETQYF.